Each of the 2 T cell receptor beta chains below was sequenced from the same sample in a study of Graves' ophthalmopathy and Graves' hyperthyroidism. Amplifying from RNA transcripts, the study obtained TCR beta CDR3 regions. Scientists carried out first-round RT-PCR using HTBI primers and then a second-round multiplex PCR. TCRdb passed the multiplex PCR reads through MiXCR, listing each CDR3 protein once. The table shows some 520,000 distinct CDR3 sequences, with roughly an eighth occurring only once. Material for sequencing was blood. The receptors were sampled from a woman aged 25 to 39 with Graves' ophthalmopathy.

This clonotype appeared many times. The chain has TRBV27 and TRBJ1-1, with a tentative D call TRBD1 (5 bases). Deletions cut 3 bases from V and 0 bases from J, with 17 bases between. The germline gives CDR1 MNHEY, CDR2 SMNVEV (reference sequence). The CDR3 runs to 17 residues. In DNA, the CDR3 is TGTGCCAGCAGTTTGTGGACGGAACGGGGACTGAACACTGAAGCTTTCTTT. The encoded protein is CASSLWTERGLNTEAFF.

This clonotype was seen at least ten times. V and J are TRBV12-3 or TRBV12-4 and TRBJ1-1; 9 bases agree with TRBD1. The CDR3 consists of 10 residues. This CDR3 is CATGGTEAFF. CDR3 nucleotides: TGTGCGACAGGGGGCACTGAAGCTTTCTTT.